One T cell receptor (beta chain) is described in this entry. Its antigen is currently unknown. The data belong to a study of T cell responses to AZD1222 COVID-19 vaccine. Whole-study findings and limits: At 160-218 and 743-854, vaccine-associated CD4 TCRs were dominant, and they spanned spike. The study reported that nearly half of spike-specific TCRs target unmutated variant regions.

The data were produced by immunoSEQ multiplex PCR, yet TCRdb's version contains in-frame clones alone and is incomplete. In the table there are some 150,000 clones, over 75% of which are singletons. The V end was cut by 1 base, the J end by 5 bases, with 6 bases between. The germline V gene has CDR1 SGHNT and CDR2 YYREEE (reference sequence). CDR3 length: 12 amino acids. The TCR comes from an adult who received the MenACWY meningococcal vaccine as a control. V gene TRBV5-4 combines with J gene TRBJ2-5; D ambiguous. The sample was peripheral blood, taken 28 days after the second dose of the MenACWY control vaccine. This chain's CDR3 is CASSLPRETQYF. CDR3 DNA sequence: TGTGCCAGCAGCTTGCCGAGGGAGACCCAGTACTTC.